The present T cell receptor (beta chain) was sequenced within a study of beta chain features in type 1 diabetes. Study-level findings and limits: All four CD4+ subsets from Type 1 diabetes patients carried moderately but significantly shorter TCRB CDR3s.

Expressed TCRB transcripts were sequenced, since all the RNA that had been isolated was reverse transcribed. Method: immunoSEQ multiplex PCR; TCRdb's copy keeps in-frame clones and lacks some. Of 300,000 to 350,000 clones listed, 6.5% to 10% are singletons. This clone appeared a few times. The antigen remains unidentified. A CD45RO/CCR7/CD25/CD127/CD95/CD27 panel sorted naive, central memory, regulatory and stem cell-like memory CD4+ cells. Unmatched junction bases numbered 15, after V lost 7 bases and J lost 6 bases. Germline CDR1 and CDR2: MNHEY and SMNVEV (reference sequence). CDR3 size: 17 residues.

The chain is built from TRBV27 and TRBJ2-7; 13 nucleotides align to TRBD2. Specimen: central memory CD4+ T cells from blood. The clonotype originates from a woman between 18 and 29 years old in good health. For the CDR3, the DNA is TGTGCCAGCACCCCGGCCCGGACTAGCGGGAGTCCGGGCGAGCAGTACTTC. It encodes CASTPARTSGSPGEQYF.